This T cell receptor beta chain derives from a study of regulatory T cells in long-lasting Graves disease. Sample time point: newly diagnosed GD, antithyroid drugs for less than 3 months. PBMCs provided the RNA from which the TCR library was made. HTBI primers from iRepertoire and Arm-PCR of CDR3 regions yielded the TCR beta libraries. From the multiplex PCR reads, TCRdb called clonotypes with MiXCR, one entry per CDR3 protein. The sample records about 500,000 distinct CDR3 sequences, around 12% being singletons. This clonotype showed up many times. This same sample was also part of a study on T cells in Graves' hyperthyroidism and ophthalmopathy. In that study: Reasons for excluding patients were uncontrolled infection, other autoimmune disease, pregnancy or lactation.

This receptor was identified in a woman in her 30s with Graves disease. The sequences come from peripheral blood mononuclear cells (PBMCs), collected at new diagnosis, from a patient treated with antithyroid drugs.

This chain's CDR3 is CASSFSPMETQYF. The CDR3 DNA reads TGTGCCAGCAGTTTCTCTCCCATGGAGACCCAGTACTTC. The chain uses TRBV27 and TRBJ2-5; no definite D call. The CDR3 extends over 13 amino acids. Trimming left V 3 bases short and J 5 bases short, with 10 bases between. CDR1 and CDR2 from the germline V gene are MNHEY and SMNVEV (reference sequence).